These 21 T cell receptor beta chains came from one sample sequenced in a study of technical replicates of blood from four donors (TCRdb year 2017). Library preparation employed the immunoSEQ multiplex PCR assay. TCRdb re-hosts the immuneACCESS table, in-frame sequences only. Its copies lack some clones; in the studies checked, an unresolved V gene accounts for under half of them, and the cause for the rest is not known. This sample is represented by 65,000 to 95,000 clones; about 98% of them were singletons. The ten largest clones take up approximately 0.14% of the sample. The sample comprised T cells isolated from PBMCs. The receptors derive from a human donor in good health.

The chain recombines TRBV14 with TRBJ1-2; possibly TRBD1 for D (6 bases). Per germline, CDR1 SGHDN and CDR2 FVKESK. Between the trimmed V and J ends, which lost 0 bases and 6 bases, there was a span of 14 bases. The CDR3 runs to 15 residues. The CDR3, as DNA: TGTGCCAGCAGCCAAGATATACAGGGAAGGAATGGCTACACCTTC. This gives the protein CASSQDIQGRNGYTF.

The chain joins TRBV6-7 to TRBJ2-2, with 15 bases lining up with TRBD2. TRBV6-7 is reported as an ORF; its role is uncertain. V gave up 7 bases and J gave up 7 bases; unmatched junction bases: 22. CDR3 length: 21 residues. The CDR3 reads CASTRSAHGLAGGRGGGELFF. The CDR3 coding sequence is TGTGCCAGCACCCGATCGGCCCACGGACTAGCGGGGGGGAGGGGGGGCGGGGAGCTGTTTTTT.

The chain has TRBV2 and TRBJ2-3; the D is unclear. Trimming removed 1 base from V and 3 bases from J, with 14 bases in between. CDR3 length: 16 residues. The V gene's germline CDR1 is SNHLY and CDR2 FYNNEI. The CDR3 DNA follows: TGTGCCAGCAGTGAAGTTAGCCGGATGGGTACAGATACGCAGTATTTT. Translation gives CASSEVSRMGTDTQYF.

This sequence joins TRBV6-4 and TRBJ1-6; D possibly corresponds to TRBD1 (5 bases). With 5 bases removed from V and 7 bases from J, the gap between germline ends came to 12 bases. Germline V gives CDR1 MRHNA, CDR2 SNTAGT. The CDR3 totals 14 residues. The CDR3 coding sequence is TGTGCCAGCAGTACCACTGGGGGGAATTCACCCCTCCACTTT. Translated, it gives CASSTTGGNSPLHF.

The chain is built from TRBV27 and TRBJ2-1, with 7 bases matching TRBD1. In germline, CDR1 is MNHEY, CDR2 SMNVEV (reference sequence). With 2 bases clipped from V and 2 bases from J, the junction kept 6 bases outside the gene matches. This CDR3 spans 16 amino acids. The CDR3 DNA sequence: TGTGCCAGCAGTTTAGAGACAGGGAGCGCCTACAATGAGCAGTTCTTC. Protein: CASSLETGSAYNEQFF.

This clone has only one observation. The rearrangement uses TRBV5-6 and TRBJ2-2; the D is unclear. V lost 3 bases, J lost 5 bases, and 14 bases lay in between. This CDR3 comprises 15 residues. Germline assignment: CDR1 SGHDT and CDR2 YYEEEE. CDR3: CASSSIAPGTGELFF. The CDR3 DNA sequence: TGTGCCAGCAGCTCCATTGCGCCCGGTACCGGGGAGCTGTTTTTT.

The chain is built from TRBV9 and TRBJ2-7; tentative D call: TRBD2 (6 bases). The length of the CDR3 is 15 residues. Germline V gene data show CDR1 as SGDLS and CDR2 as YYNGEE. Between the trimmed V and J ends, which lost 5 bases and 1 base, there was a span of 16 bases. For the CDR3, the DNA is TGTGCCAGCAGTGGAGGGCCAGCGGCATCCTACGAGCAGTACTTC. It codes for CASSGGPAASYEQYF.

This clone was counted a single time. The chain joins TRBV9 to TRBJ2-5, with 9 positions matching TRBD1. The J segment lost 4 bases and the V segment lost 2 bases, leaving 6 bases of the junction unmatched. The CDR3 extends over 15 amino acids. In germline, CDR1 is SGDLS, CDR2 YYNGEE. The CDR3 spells CASSVSWTGAETQYF. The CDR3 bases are TGTGCCAGCAGCGTGTCGTGGACAGGGGCAGAGACCCAGTACTTC.

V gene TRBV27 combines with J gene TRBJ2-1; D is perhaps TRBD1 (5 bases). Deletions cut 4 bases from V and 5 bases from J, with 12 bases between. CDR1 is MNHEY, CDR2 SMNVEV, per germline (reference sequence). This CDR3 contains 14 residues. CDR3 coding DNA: TGTGCCAGCAGTTCCCCAGGGTTCCACAATGAGCAGTTCTTC. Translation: CASSSPGFHNEQFF.

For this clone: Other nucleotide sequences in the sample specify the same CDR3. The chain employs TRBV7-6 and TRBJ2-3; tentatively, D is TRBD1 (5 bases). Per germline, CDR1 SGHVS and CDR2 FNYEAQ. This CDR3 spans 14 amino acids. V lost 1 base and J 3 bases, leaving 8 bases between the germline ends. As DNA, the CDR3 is TGTGCCAGCAGCTTAGGCTCAGGGACAGATACGCAGTATTTT. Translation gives CASSLGSGTDTQYF.

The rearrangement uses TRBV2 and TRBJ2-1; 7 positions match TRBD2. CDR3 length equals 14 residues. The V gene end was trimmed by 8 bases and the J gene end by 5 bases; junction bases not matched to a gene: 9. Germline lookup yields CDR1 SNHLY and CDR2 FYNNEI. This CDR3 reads CASGGRAGDNEQFF. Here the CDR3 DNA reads TGTGCCAGCGGGGGAAGGGCGGGAGACAATGAGCAGTTCTTC.

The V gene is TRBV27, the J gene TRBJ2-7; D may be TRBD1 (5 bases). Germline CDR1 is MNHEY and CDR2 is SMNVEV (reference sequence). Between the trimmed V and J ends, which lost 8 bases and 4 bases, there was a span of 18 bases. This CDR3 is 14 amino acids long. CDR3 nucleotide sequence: TGTGCCAGCCCCAAAGGGCAGGGTATATACGAGCAGTACTTC. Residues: CASPKGQGIYEQYF.

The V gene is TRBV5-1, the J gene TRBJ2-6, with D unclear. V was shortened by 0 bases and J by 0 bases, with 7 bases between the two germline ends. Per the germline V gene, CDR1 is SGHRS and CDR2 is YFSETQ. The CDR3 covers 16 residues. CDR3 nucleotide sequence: TGCGCCAGCAGCTTGGGCGCCGCCTCTGGGGCCAACGTCCTGACTTTC. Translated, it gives CASSLGAASGANVLTF.

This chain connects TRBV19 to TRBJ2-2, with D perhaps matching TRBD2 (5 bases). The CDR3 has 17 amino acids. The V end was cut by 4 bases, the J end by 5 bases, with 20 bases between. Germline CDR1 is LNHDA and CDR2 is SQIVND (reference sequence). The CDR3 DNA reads TGTGCCAGTAGTACCCGGAGTTTCCCGGGAAAGACCGGGGAGCTGTTTTTT. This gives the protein CASSTRSFPGKTGELFF.

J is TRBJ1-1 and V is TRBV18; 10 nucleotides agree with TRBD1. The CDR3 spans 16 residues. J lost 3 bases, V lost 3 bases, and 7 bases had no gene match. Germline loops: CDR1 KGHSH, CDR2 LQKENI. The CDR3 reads CASSPPGQGRDTEAFF. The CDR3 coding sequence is TGTGCCAGCTCACCCCCGGGACAGGGGAGGGACACTGAAGCTTTCTTT.

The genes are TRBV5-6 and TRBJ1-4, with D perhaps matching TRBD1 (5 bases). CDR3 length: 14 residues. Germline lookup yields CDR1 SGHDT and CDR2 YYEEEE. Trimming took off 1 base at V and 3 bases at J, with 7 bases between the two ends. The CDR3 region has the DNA TGTGCCAGCAGCTTGAGACAGCCTAATGAAAAACTGTTTTTT. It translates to CASSLRQPNEKLFF.

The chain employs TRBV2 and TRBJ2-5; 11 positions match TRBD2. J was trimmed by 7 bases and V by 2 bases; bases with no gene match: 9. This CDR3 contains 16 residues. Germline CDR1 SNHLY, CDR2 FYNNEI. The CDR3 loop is CASSELGTSGPGTQYF. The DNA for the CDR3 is TGTGCCAGCAGTGAATTAGGGACTAGCGGTCCGGGGACCCAGTACTTC.

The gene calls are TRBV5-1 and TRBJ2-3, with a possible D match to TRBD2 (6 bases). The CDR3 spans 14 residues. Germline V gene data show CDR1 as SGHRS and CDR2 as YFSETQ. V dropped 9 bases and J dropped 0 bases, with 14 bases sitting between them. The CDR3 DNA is TGCGCCACACGGGGGATGACTAGCACAGATACGCAGTATTTT. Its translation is CATRGMTSTDTQYF.

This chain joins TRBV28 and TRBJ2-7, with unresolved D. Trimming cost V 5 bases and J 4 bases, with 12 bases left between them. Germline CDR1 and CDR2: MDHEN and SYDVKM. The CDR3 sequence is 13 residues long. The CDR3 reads CASSPYPNYEQYF. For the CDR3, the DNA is TGTGCCAGCAGTCCCTACCCCAATTACGAGCAGTACTTC.

CDR3 sequence reads: CASSYGLVKYNEQFF. The CDR3 nucleotides read TGTGCCAGCAGTTACGGCCTAGTTAAGTACAATGAGCAGTTCTTC. This sequence joins TRBV6-5 and TRBJ2-1; D gene ambiguous. The CDR3 sequence is 15 residues long. CDR1 and CDR2 (germline): MNHEY, SVGAGI. Trimming removed 2 bases from V and 4 bases from J, with 12 bases in between.

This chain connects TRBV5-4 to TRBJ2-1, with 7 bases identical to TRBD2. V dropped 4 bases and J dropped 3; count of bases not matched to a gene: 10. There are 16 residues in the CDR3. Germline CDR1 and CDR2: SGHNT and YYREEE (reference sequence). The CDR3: CASSPGGERGYNEQFF. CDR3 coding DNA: TGTGCCAGCAGCCCGGGTGGGGAGCGGGGCTACAATGAGCAGTTCTTC.